This note documents a single T cell receptor (beta chain) sequence. This clone was observed a handful of times. Its antigen is currently not known. The input lacks base qualities; no much larger clone sits a single base away. The library relied on the immunoSEQ multiplex PCR assay. The multiplex PCR relied on a mix of 60 forward primers for TCR Vbeta segments and 13 reverse primers for TCR Jbeta segments. The CDR3 region of rearranged TCR beta genes was amplified from genomic DNA with a multiplex PCR assay. The amplified TCR beta libraries were sequenced on the Illumina HiSeq System as 87-base-pair reads. In the authors' own workflow: In a later analysis, roughly 80 million unique TCR beta chains were counted across the roughly 670 repertoires, and about 9.9 million of these chains were shared by at least two donors. A nearest-neighbor algorithm error-corrected the raw reads and collapsed the reads into unique sequences, merging closely related sequences to remove PCR and sequencing errors. V, D and J gene segments were assigned by aligning CDR3 sequences to IMGT reference sequences. For a sequence to be retained, at least a six-nucleotide match to both a V gene segment and a J gene segment was required. A rearrangement was called productive if the CDR3 had no stop codons and remained in frame with V and J, and every other rearrangement was called non-productive. Following IMGT convention, CDR3 was defined as the stretch from the second conserved V-encoded cysteine up to the conserved J-encoded phenylalanine. In an earlier analysis of around 540 of the donors, sequences lacking an unambiguous match to a single V gene segment were excluded. An earlier analysis of 550 to 650 of the donors classified V segments as functional when productive rearrangements were above 56.7% and as segregating when the standard deviation between donors was above 5%. A statistical classification framework was built for diagnosing cytomegalovirus status from the catalog of TCR beta chain sequences. A later analysis assigned V and J genes by comparing TCR nucleotide sequences with IMGT/GENE-DB human TR gene sequences. The TCRdist pipeline was used in a later analysis to assign CDR3 sequences and most-parsimonious VDJ recombination scenarios. In a later analysis, every TCR beta chain was defined by the combination of its CDR3 amino acid sequence and its V-gene family, and reads without a unique V-gene family were dropped. In a later analysis, around 650 highly shared, low-generation-probability nucleotide sequences were removed to address suspected cross-contamination and a sequencing artifact. For each public chain, a later analysis derived a clonal expansion index from normalized ranks of inferred template counts within each repertoire. A later analysis computed generation probabilities with a VDJ recombination model fitted to out-of-frame rearrangements, and checked the results against IGoR. In a later analysis, TCR-TCR, TCR-HLA and TCR-CMV co-occurrence was scored with hypergeometric tests, and a repertoire-size bias correction was applied to TCR pairs. False discovery rates were estimated in a later analysis by permuting HLA or CMV assignments 20 times. In a later analysis, co-occurring TCRs were grouped with DBSCAN, and TCRdist sequence similarity was added when clustering was performed within HLA-allele-positive subsets. Repertoires with fewer than 30,000 or more than 120,000 public chains, plus five repertoires with anomalous nucleotide sharing, were excluded from co-occurrence clustering. TCRdb provides this immuneACCESS table in a form limited to in-frame rearrangements. Some clones are lacking; in checked studies, under half of them reflect an unresolved V gene, and why the rest are absent is not known. D and trimming were read from the DNA, whereas the V and J calls and clone size are those reported in that table. This sample is represented by under 150,000 clones; around 10% of them were singletons. The top ten hold 6.5% to 9% of the sample.

The CDR3, cysteine through phenylalanine, is 15 amino acids long. The DNA shown is the 45-base CDR3, in frame from base 1. V is reduced by 0 bases and J by 10 bases, leaving a spacing of 15 bases between them. The germline V gene provides CDR1 MNHNS and CDR2 SASEGT. The cohort was made up of about 610 healthy bone marrow donors. All cohort members were sampled while nominally healthy, although unrecorded immune exposures were likely present. The donor tested CMV seropositive, placing the donor among the approximately 310 seropositive members of the cohort. Every donor gave a peripheral blood sample, and the peripheral blood mononuclear cells from that sample were used for TCR beta sequencing. Genomic DNA was extracted from the blood cell samples with the Qiagen DNeasy Blood Extraction Kit. This specimen comes from a study of cytomegalovirus exposure and HLA in healthy donors (dated by TCRdb to the late 2010s). Background for the entire study: In an earlier analysis of 450 to 750 of the donors, 250 to 350 Gb of sequence data and 95 million to 130 million unique TCR beta sequences from 180 million or so T cells were reported. An early release that covered 640 HLA-typed donors contained approximately 300 gigabases of sequencing data and approximately 85 million unique TCR sequences. Of the roughly 430 genotyped donors, 81% fell in the genetic ancestry cluster associated with self-reported Caucasian donors. The study aimed to test whether signatures of past pathogen exposure could be identified by cataloging public T cell receptors. The study profiled the T cell repertoires of hundreds of subjects by immunosequencing and related them to cytomegalovirus serostatus. A separate validation cohort of 100 to 150 different subjects was used in addition to the approximately 640-subject first cohort. The study combined high-throughput TCR immunosequencing, statistical association of individual TCRs with disease status, and machine learning to predict cytomegalovirus infection status. A later analysis re-analyzed previously published TCR beta repertoires from 660 or so donors and added high-resolution HLA genotyping to study TCR occurrence patterns. Rather than drawing on any new phenotypic data, the later analysis identified candidate immune exposures from TCR beta sequences and the way those sequences occurred across donors. To decide whether each TCR beta V gene segment behaved as functional or pseudogenic, an earlier analysis of some 600 of the donors relied on high-throughput TCR beta sequencing. Alongside the repertoire data, information on donor age, sex, ethnicity and CMV serostatus was compiled. Genome-wide SNP genotypes for about 65% of the 666 donors were used in a later genetic analysis, which treated that subset as a discovery cohort. All discovery cohort repertoires had been generated using a single sequencing platform. Class I and class II HLA loci were covered by the typing at four-digit resolution. The number of typed donors differed by locus: about 620-640 for A, B, C, DRB1 and DQB1; approximately 530 for DQA1; approximately 610 for DPA1; and 400 to 480 for DPB1. A few DR-DQ haplotypes were treated as single units for association and clustering because of strong linkage in the cohort. Among around 400 genotyped donors of the cohort, an average of approximately 200,000 unique TCR beta nucleotide sequences was sequenced per donor, of which approximately 18% were non-productive. What the work shows at the level of the full study, not this receptor alone: Cytomegalovirus status was reported to be diagnosed by the classifier with high specificity and sensitivity in both the original and validation cohorts. According to a later analysis, TCR association rates differed among HLA loci, with DRB1 alleles showing the most associated TCRs and HLA-C alleles showing the fewest. A group of highly shared sequence variants was considered likely to be a technical artifact of the sequencing pipeline. Because the 87-base-pair reads could not distinguish some IMGT-functional V segments, including TRBV6-2 and TRBV6-3, those segments were excluded. Because counts were too low, about 18 rarely observed V segments, including chromosome 9 orphons, were left out of the earlier analysis of approximately 580 of the donors. An association between a missense DCLRE1C variant and V-gene and J-gene trimming of TCR beta chains was found in a later genetic analysis and replicated in an independent cohort. In an earlier analysis of about 600 of the donors, most TCR beta V segments appeared in productive rearrangements about 87% or about 30% of the time, broadly matching IMGT annotations. A later genetic analysis reported fewer N-insertions in productive TCRs among donors in an Asian-associated ancestry cluster than the roughly 670-donor mean. When HLA alleles, especially DR and DQ, strongly co-occurred, attributing TCR associations to individual alleles was difficult. A later analysis found that most CMV-associated TCR beta chains appeared HLA-restricted, with HLA associations seemingly driven largely by CMV exposure. A later analysis found that HLA-associated TCR beta chains were more clonally expanded and had lower generation probabilities than equally common non-associated chains. In a later analysis, about 17,000 TCR beta sequences were associated with specific HLA alleles at a false discovery rate of 0.05. Linkage disequilibrium might explain the correlated functional status among segregating V segments, but an unknown experimental factor could not be ruled out. A further reported finding was that TCR beta sequences accurately predicted the HLA-A and HLA-B alleles for most subjects in the first cohort. Most TCR sequences were seen in very few donors, while some public TCRs were found in many individuals. Only TCR beta chains were sequenced in this cohort, and the absence of alpha or paired-chain data limited detectable features. The study gave a list of under 200 TCR beta chains associated with cytomegalovirus. The only immune exposure information available for the cohort was CMV serostatus. In vitro tests confirmed that three of the cytomegalovirus-associated TCR beta chains recognize cytomegalovirus antigens. According to the authors, the approach could potentially be generalized to other disease states and immunological phenotypes. The presence/absence analyses assumed that sequencing depth was roughly uniform across donors, and that assumption may not be true. A later analysis reported that several top co-occurrence clusters appeared linked to parvovirus B19, influenza, CMV and Epstein-Barr virus. Because HLA typing was unavailable for some donors at each locus, only the typed subset was used in association tests.

Rearrangement joined TRBV6-1 to TRBJ1-4; the D gene is not confidently resolved. What was sequenced was PBMCs. This clonotype originated in a woman in her 40s in good health and CMV-seropositive. Read as DNA, the sequence is TGTGCCAGCAGTGAAGCATCCGGGTCGGTTGGAAAACTGTTTTTT. Translated, this is CASSEASGSVGKLFF.